This T cell receptor beta chain originates from a study of OX40 agonist ivuxolimab in advanced cancers. Study summary: Subjects had a mean age of about 57 years, with a range of about 23 to 79; just over 80% were male.

This CDR3 is built from 13 residues. Libraries were prepared by immunoSEQ multiplex PCR; TCRdb keeps only in-frame clonotypes and omits some of them. The table has about 45,000 clones, about 79% seen once; the top ten hold around 2.5%. This TCR was sampled from an adult with an advanced solid tumor such as melanoma, head and neck, liver or kidney cancer. The chain is built from TRBV1 and TRBJ1-2; the D call in the table, TRBD1, was not verified against the DNA. TRBV1 is a pseudogene. The sample was CD4+ or CD8+ T cells sorted from blood, taken in a trial of the OX40 agonist ivuxolimab. The CDR3 DNA sequence: TGCACCAGCAGCCTACCCCAGGGGTTTGGCTACACCTTC. Protein: CTSSLPQGFGYTF.